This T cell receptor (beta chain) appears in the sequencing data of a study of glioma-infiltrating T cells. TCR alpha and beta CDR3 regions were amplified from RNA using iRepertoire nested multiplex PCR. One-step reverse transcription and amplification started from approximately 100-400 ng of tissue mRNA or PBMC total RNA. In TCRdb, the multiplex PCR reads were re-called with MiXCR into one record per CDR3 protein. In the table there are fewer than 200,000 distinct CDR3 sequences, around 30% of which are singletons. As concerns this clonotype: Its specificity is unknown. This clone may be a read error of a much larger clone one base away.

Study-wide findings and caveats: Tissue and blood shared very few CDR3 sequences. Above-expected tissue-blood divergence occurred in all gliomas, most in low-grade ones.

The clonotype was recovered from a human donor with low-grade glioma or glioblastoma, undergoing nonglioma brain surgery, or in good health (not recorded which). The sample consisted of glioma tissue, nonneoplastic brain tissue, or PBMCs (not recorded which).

CDR3 residues: CSVELTERADTQYF. CDR3 nucleotides: TGCAGCGTTGAATTAACGGAGAGGGCAGATACGCAGTATTTT. The gene calls are TRBV29-1 and TRBJ2-3, with D perhaps matching TRBD2 (5 bases). CDR1 and CDR2 (germline): SQVTM, ANQGSEA. The CDR3 has 14 residues. Trimming cost V 2 bases and J 4 bases, with 13 bases left between them.